This T cell receptor beta chain derives from a study of cytomegalovirus exposure and HLA in healthy donors. Study results and caveats: At a 0.05 false discovery rate, a later analysis found approximately 17,000 TCR beta sequences to be associated with HLA alleles. One later analysis reportedly identified an Asian-associated ancestry cluster that showed fewer N-insertions than the 666-donor mean. When the data were analyzed later, several of the most significant clusters appeared to be linked to common viral pathogens.

Note on this clone: The antigen is undetermined. The same CDR3 also results from other DNA sequences found in this sample.

PCR primers comprised 60 Vbeta and 13 Jbeta primers. How the authors handled the data: The count from a later analysis was tens of millions of unique TCR beta chains, 9.5 million to 11 million of them shared. Produced via immunoSEQ multiplex PCR; TCRdb's table is partial and in-frame only. D and trimming come from the DNA, and the V and J calls and clone size come from that table. The sample yields about 150,000 clones, 60% to 80% seen once. The clonotype comes from a man younger than 35 in good health and CMV-seropositive. Source material: PBMCs.

CDR3 amino acids: CASSDPGGGQPQHF. CDR3 DNA sequence: TGTGCCAGCAGCGACCCGGGAGGAGGTCAGCCCCAGCATTTT. V and J are TRBV27 and TRBJ1-5; D unclear. V dropped 6 bases and J dropped 6 bases, with 15 bases sitting between them. The CDR3 contains 14 residues. Per germline, CDR1 MNHEY and CDR2 SMNVEV (reference sequence).